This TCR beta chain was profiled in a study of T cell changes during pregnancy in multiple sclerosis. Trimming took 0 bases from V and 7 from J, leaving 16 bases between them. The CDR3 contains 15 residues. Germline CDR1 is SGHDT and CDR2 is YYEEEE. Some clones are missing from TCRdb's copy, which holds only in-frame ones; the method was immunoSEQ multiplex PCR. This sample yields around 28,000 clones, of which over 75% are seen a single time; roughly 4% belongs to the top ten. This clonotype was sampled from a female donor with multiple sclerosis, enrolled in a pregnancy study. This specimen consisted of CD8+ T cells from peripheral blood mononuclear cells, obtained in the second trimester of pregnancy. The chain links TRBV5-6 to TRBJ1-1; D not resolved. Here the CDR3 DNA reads TGTGCCAGCAGCTTGGGATCTGGACCGGGAGTTGAAGCTTTCTTT. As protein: CASSLGSGPGVEAFF.